This TCR beta chain was captured by sequencing in a study of cytomegalovirus exposure and HLA in healthy donors. Here immunoSEQ multiplex PCR was the method, and the copy in TCRdb shows in-frame clones only, minus some. Of fewer than 350,000 clones in the sample, roughly 90% were seen once. CDR1 and CDR2 from the germline V gene are SNHLY and FYNNEI. The CDR3 length is 14 residues. V gave up 7 bases and J gave up 5 bases; unmatched junction bases: 6. This sequence joins TRBV2 and TRBJ2-1, with TRBD1 identical over 9 bases. Sequencing was done on a sample of PBMCs. The TCR was taken from a woman in her late teens or twenties in good health and CMV-seronegative. CDR3 sequence (DNA): TGTGCCAGCAACCCGGGACAGGGAAACAATGAGCAGTTCTTC. It codes for CASNPGQGNNEQFF.